The text below deals with one TCR beta chain. Its antigen is undetermined. V shed 6 bases, J shed 2 bases, and the junction held 5 bases outside the gene matches. Per germline, CDR1 KGHSH and CDR2 LQKENI. The CDR3 has 14 residues. This entry is derived from a study of cytomegalovirus exposure and HLA in healthy donors. Study-wide results and caveats: Previous analysis showed most TCR beta V segments were productive about 87% or about 30% of the time. Owing to their indistinguishability, certain V segments, notably TRBV6-2 and TRBV6-3, were excluded.

The primer mix had 60 Vbeta and 13 Jbeta primers. Assay used: immunoSEQ multiplex PCR; TCRdb lists only in-frame clones, some missing. The sample consists of about 100,000 clones, 65% to 90% of them appearing once. The sequenced sample consisted of PBMCs. The chain links TRBV18 to TRBJ2-7; 9 bases match TRBD2. The sequence derives from a woman aged 70-85 years in good health and CMV-seropositive. The CDR3 DNA sequence: TGTGCCAGCTCCCCCCGGACTAGCGCCTACGAGCAGTACTTC. Protein product: CASSPRTSAYEQYF. The full variable domain, completed using reference TRBV18 and TRBJ2-7, is NAGVMQNPRHLVRRRGQEARLRCSPMKGHSHVYWYRQLPEEGLKFMVYLQKENIIDESGMPKERFSAEFPKEGPSILRIQQVVRGDSAAYFCASSPRTSAYEQYFGPGTRLTVT.